This T cell receptor beta chain derives from a study of cytomegalovirus exposure and HLA in healthy donors (dated by TCRdb to 2017 to 2019). At the level of the whole study: In an earlier analysis of about 560 of the donors, 276 Gb of sequence data and 95 million to 130 million unique TCR beta sequences from about 179 million T cells were reported. Roughly 300 gigabases of sequencing data and around 80 million unique TCR sequences made up an early release that covered 500 to 700 HLA-typed donors. Of the 398 genotyped donors, over 65% fell in the genetic ancestry cluster associated with self-reported Caucasian donors. The study aimed to test whether signatures of past pathogen exposure could be identified by cataloging public T cell receptors. Using immunosequencing, the study profiled T cell repertoires from 666 subjects and related those repertoires to cytomegalovirus serostatus. A separate validation cohort of approximately 120 different subjects was used in addition to the roughly 700-subject first cohort. To predict cytomegalovirus infection status, the study combined high-throughput TCR immunosequencing, statistical association of individual TCRs with disease status, and machine learning. To study patterns of TCR occurrence, a later analysis re-analyzed previously published TCR beta repertoires from 666 donors and added high-resolution HLA genotyping. In the later analysis, no new phenotypic data were used to find candidate immune exposures; instead, reliance was placed on TCR beta sequences and their occurrence across donors. An earlier analysis of around 580 of the donors used high-throughput TCR beta sequencing to judge whether each TCR beta V gene segment behaved as functional or pseudogenic. Donor age, sex, ethnicity and CMV serostatus were collected together with the repertoire data. Genome-wide SNP genotypes for about 65% of the 666 donors were used in a later genetic analysis, which treated that subset as a discovery cohort. Every discovery cohort repertoire had been produced on one sequencing platform. HLA typing covered class I and class II loci at four-digit resolution. The number of donors typed differed by locus, with roughly 620-630 for A, B, C, DRB1 and DQB1, roughly 520 for DQA1, 600 to 610 for DPA1, and around 460 for DPB1. Because of strong linkage in the cohort, 4 to 6 DR-DQ haplotypes were treated as single units for association and clustering. Across 300 to 500 genotyped donors of the cohort, an average of approximately 240,000 unique TCR beta nucleotide sequences per donor were sequenced, and approximately 17% of those sequences were non-productive. General findings and caveats noted by the study authors: For the cohort, immune exposure information was limited to CMV serostatus. Because some donors lacked HLA typing at each locus, the association tests relied only on the typed subset. Presence/absence analyses assumed roughly uniform sequencing depth across donors, an assumption that may not hold. The sequencing pipeline was judged likely to have produced a cluster of highly shared sequence variants as a technical artifact. In vitro tests confirmed that three of the cytomegalovirus-associated TCR beta chains recognize cytomegalovirus antigens. A later analysis found that TCR association rates varied across HLA loci, with DRB1 alleles showing the most associated TCRs and HLA-C alleles the fewest. Most CMV-associated TCR beta chains appeared to be HLA-restricted in a later analysis, and the HLA associations seemed to be driven largely by CMV exposure. The 87-base-pair reads could not distinguish some IMGT-functional V segments, including TRBV6-2 and TRBV6-3, so those segments were excluded. Because counts were too low, seventeen rarely observed V segments, including chromosome 9 orphons, were left out of the earlier analysis of about 500 of the donors. A further reported finding was that TCR beta sequences accurately predicted the HLA-A and HLA-B alleles for most subjects in the first cohort. The classifier was reported to diagnose cytomegalovirus status with high specificity and sensitivity in both the original and validation cohorts. The study listed 170 or so TCR beta chains as associated with cytomegalovirus. According to a later analysis, parvovirus B19, influenza, CMV and Epstein-Barr virus appeared linked to several top co-occurrence clusters. When HLA alleles, especially DR and DQ, strongly co-occurred, TCR associations were difficult to assign to individual alleles. The authors suggested that the approach could potentially be extended to other disease states and immunological phenotypes. In an earlier analysis of more than 500 of the donors, most TCR beta V segments appeared in productive rearrangements about 87% or about 30% of the time, broadly matching IMGT annotations. Most TCR sequences were seen in very few donors, while some public TCRs were found in many individuals. In a later genetic analysis, fewer N-insertions in productive TCRs were reported among donors in an Asian-associated ancestry cluster than the roughly 700-donor mean. At a false discovery rate of 0.05, a later analysis linked 15,000 to 20,000 TCR beta sequences to specific HLA alleles. Correlated functional status among segregating V segments might be attributable to linkage disequilibrium, but an unknown experimental factor could not be ruled out. In a later genetic analysis, a missense DCLRE1C variant was associated with V-gene and J-gene trimming of TCR beta chains, and the association was replicated in an independent cohort. The cohort was sequenced for TCR beta chains only, and without alpha or paired-chain data the features that could be detected were limited. Compared with equally common non-associated chains, HLA-associated TCR beta chains in a later analysis were more clonally expanded and had lower generation probabilities.

Including cysteine and phenylalanine, the CDR3 has 11 amino acids. Only CDR3 DNA is held: 33 bases, read in frame from base 1. The trim is 8 bases for V and 4 bases for J, with a gap of 8 bases between the germline ends. CDR1 SNHLY and CDR2 FYNNEI are derived from the germline V gene. In total, 630 or so healthy bone marrow donors made up the cohort. All cohort members were sampled while nominally healthy, although unrecorded immune exposures were likely present. The donor tested CMV seronegative, placing the donor among the approximately 360 seronegative members of the cohort. Each donor provided a peripheral blood sample, and peripheral blood mononuclear cells were used for TCR beta sequencing. Genomic DNA was extracted from the blood cell samples with the Qiagen DNeasy Blood Extraction Kit. Library generation was performed with the immunoSEQ multiplex PCR assay. A mixture of 60 forward primers for TCR Vbeta segments and 13 reverse primers for TCR Jbeta segments was used in the multiplex PCR. Amplification of the CDR3 region of rearranged TCR beta genes was performed with a multiplex PCR assay on genomic DNA. The amplified TCR beta libraries were sequenced on the Illumina HiSeq System as 87-base-pair reads. For the original study's pipeline: A later analysis counted approximately 76 million unique TCR beta chains across the 640 or so repertoires, and some 11 million of these chains were shared by at least two donors. To remove PCR and sequencing errors, raw reads were error-corrected and collapsed into unique sequences using a nearest-neighbor algorithm that merged closely related sequences. Alignment of CDR3 sequences to IMGT reference sequences was used to assign V, D and J gene segments. For a sequence to be retained, at least a six-nucleotide match to both a V gene segment and a J gene segment was required. Rearrangements were classified as productive when the CDR3 lacked stop codons and remained in frame with V and J, and all other rearrangements were classified as non-productive. Following IMGT convention, CDR3 was defined as the stretch from the second conserved V-encoded cysteine to the conserved J-encoded phenylalanine. The earlier analysis of 500 to 650 of the donors excluded any sequence lacking an unambiguous match to a single V gene segment. An earlier analysis of fewer than 750 of the donors classified V segments as functional when productive rearrangements were above 56.7% and as segregating when the standard deviation between donors was above 5%. A statistical classification framework was built to diagnose cytomegalovirus status from the catalog of TCR beta chain sequences. V and J gene assignment, in a later analysis, came from comparing TCR nucleotide sequences with IMGT/GENE-DB human TR gene sequences. In a later analysis, CDR3 sequences and most-parsimonious VDJ recombination scenarios were assigned using the TCRdist pipeline. In a later analysis, each TCR beta chain was defined by its CDR3 amino acid sequence together with its V-gene family, and reads without a unique V-gene family were excluded. In a later analysis, several hundred highly shared, low-generation-probability nucleotide sequences were removed to address suspected cross-contamination and a sequencing artifact. A later analysis calculated a clonal expansion index for each public chain from normalized within-repertoire ranks of inferred template counts. In a later analysis, generation probabilities were computed using a VDJ recombination model fitted to out-of-frame rearrangements, and the results were checked against IGoR. A later analysis scored TCR-TCR, TCR-HLA and TCR-CMV co-occurrence with hypergeometric tests, applying a repertoire-size bias correction to TCR pairs. A later analysis estimated false discovery rates by permuting HLA or CMV assignments 20 times. In a later analysis, co-occurring TCRs were grouped using DBSCAN, with TCRdist sequence similarity added in when clustering inside HLA-allele-positive subsets. Repertoires with fewer than 30,000 or more than 120,000 public chains were left out of co-occurrence clustering, as were a handful of repertoires with anomalous nucleotide sharing. Drawn from immuneACCESS, this table holds only the in-frame rearrangements with V and J called that TCRdb kept. Clones are partly lost; checked studies trace under half to an unresolved V gene and leave the rest unexplained. V, J and clone size were drawn from that table, and D and trimming were deduced from the DNA. This sample holds 190,000 or so clones; 75% to 90% were observed only once. The ten largest clones capture roughly 1.6% of the sample.

In the case of this clone: Its antigen target is currently unknown. No base quality information exists; no much larger clone differs at one position.

Sequencing was performed on PBMCs. This receptor chain uses TRBV2 and TRBJ1-2; TRBD1 might be the D gene, on 6 matching bases. The TCR was taken from a man aged 50-60 years in good health and CMV-seronegative. The nucleotides are TGTGCCAGCGGACAGACCTATGGCTACACCTTC. Translated, this gives CASGQTYGYTF.